These 22 T cell receptor beta chains originate from one sample sequenced in a study of CD8 T cells in Susac syndrome. About 0.45 to 1 ug RNA was reverse transcribed with random hexamers. TCRdb redid the calling of the immunoSEQ multiplex PCR reads with MiXCR, one entry per CDR3 protein. The data show around 130,000 distinct CDR3 sequences, with 80% seen just once and more than 0.5% held by the top ten. The sample comprised CD8+ T cells from PBMCs. The receptors were sampled from a human donor with multiple sclerosis.

This clonotype has only a few counts. The chain links TRBV6-1 to TRBJ1-4; TRBD1 aligns across 7 bases. CDR1 is MNHNS and CDR2 is SASEGT in the germline V gene. V was pared by 8 bases and J by 2 bases, with 11 bases of the junction left unmatched. The CDR3 spans 16 residues. The DNA of the CDR3 is TGTGCCAGCTCCGCGACGGGGACAGTCACTAATGAAAAACTGTTTTTT. This codes for CASSATGTVTNEKLFF.

The rearrangement links TRBV4-1 to TRBJ2-5; D uncertain. Germline V CDR1 and CDR2: MGHRA, YSYEKL. V was cut by 4 bases and J by 1 base, with 13 bases left in between. CDR3 length equals 15 residues. CDR3 nucleotide sequence: TGCGCCAGCAGCCGCTCGTGGGCCTTCCAAGAGACCCAGTACTTC. Translating gives CASSRSWAFQETQYF.

The V and J genes are TRBV6-5 and TRBJ1-5; D is unclear. Germline V gene data show CDR1 as MNHEY and CDR2 as SVGAGI. The CDR3 extends over 15 amino acids. V lost 4 bases and J lost 1, with 11 bases in between. CDR3 sequence reads: CASSLGGRSNQPQHF. As DNA, the CDR3 is TGTGCCAGCAGTTTGGGAGGACGGAGCAATCAGCCCCAGCATTTT.

The chain has TRBV6-2 or TRBV6-3 and TRBJ2-7; 7 bases agree with TRBD1. Germline lookup yields CDR1 MNHEY and CDR2 SVGEGT. V gave up 9 bases and J gave up 0 bases; unmatched junction bases: 2. There are 12 residues in the CDR3. CDR3 sequence reads: CASGDSSYEQYV. The CDR3 DNA follows: TGTGCCAGTGGGGACAGCTCCTACGAGCAGTACGTC.

This clonotype was picked up one time. The chain recombines TRBV18 with TRBJ2-2; a possible D gene is TRBD1 (5 bases). The CDR3 is 13 amino acids. Trimming stripped 8 bases from V and 4 bases from J, with 11 bases between. The germline V gene encodes CDR1 KGHSH and CDR2 LQKENI. CDR3 sequence: CASPRETTGELFF. CDR3 nucleotides: TGTGCCAGCCCCAGGGAAACCACCGGGGAGCTGTTTTTT.

This CDR3 reads CASNLGLRDEQFF. In DNA form, the CDR3 reads TGTGCCAGTAATCTGGGACTTCGGGATGAGCAGTTCTTC. The gene calls are TRBV19 and TRBJ2-1; a weak D match, TRBD2 (6 bases). With 7 bases removed from V and 8 bases from J, the gap between germline ends came to 15 bases. This CDR3 has 13 residues. The germline CDR1 and CDR2 sequences are LNHDA and SQIVND (reference sequence).

This chain links TRBV7-9 with TRBJ1-6; D uncertain. Looked up from germline, CDR1 is SEHNR and CDR2 is FQNEAQ (reference sequence). Deletions cut 1 base from V and 6 bases from J, with 4 bases between. The CDR3 is 13 residues long. CDR3 in DNA: TGTGCCAGCAGCTTAGTGGCTAATTCACCCCTCCACTTT. This encodes CASSLVANSPLHF.

The CDR3 is CASSFTGGPEQYV. CDR3 coding DNA: TGTGCCAGCAGCTTTACAGGGGGCCCCGAGCAGTACGTC. This rearrangement joins TRBV11-2 to TRBJ2-7; TRBD1 aligns across 9 bases. The ends lost 3 bases at V and 6 bases at J; junction bases unmatched: 3. Germline V gene data show CDR1 as SGHAT and CDR2 as FQNNGV. The CDR3 loop spans 13 amino acids.

This chain uses TRBV11-2 with TRBJ2-3, with D perhaps assigned TRBD1 or TRBD2 (6 bases each). Trimming stripped 0 bases from V and 4 bases from J, with 17 bases between. The V gene's germline CDR1 is SGHAT and CDR2 FQNNGV. This CDR3 region has 17 residues. CDR3 DNA: TGTGCCAGCAGCTTAGAGAAGCCGGGGGCCTACGCAGATACGCAGTATTTT. Protein product: CASSLEKPGAYADTQYF.

V is TRBV3-1 and J is TRBJ2-3, with a weak D call TRBD2 (6 bases). Germline CDR1 reads LGHDT; CDR2 reads YNNKEL (reference sequence). V was cut by 0 bases and J by 2 bases, with 12 bases left in between. CDR3 size: 16 residues. This CDR3 reads CASSQEEAGLTDTQYF. The CDR3 region has the DNA TGTGCCAGCAGCCAAGAGGAAGCGGGCCTCACAGATACGCAGTATTTT.

The gene calls are TRBV18 and TRBJ2-3, with D perhaps TRBD2 (5 bases). V lost 4 bases, J lost 2 bases, and 22 bases lay in between. This CDR3 contains 18 residues. The germline V gene encodes CDR1 KGHSH and CDR2 LQKENI. This CDR3 is CASSRLARARNFTDTQYF. The CDR3 DNA reads TGTGCCAGCTCACGGCTAGCCCGGGCTCGGAACTTCACAGATACGCAGTATTTT.

The chain uses TRBV6-1 and TRBJ2-7, with 14 bases fitting TRBD2. Germline V CDR1 and CDR2: MNHNS, SASEGT. This CDR3 has 16 residues. Trimming took 3 bases from V and 5 from J; bases not matched to a gene: 6. CDR3 nucleotides: TGTGCCAGCAGTGAGGGTTGGGGACTAGCGGGGGACGAGCAGTACTTC. As protein: CASSEGWGLAGDEQYF.

This clonotype occurred once. The genes are TRBV27 and TRBJ1-2; TRBD1 might be the D (6 bases). Trimming shortened V by 5 bases and J by 8 bases, and 18 bases separated the two germline ends. The CDR3 runs 14 residues. Germline CDR1 and CDR2: MNHEY and SMNVEV (reference sequence). The CDR3 spells CASSITTGYEGYTF. For the CDR3, the DNA is TGTGCCAGCAGTATAACCACAGGGTATGAGGGCTACACCTTC.

The genes are TRBV10-3 and TRBJ1-6; D unresolved. Between the trimmed V and J ends, which lost 9 bases and 5 bases, there was a span of 11 bases. CDR3 size: 13 residues. CDR1 is ENHRY, CDR2 SYGVKD, per germline. CDR3 loop: CAMPEVHNSPLHF. The CDR3 nucleotides read TGTGCCATGCCGGAGGTCCATAATTCACCCCTCCACTTT.

The V and J genes are TRBV5-1 and TRBJ2-1; the match to TRBD2 covers 8 bases. V shed 0 bases, J shed 7 bases, and the junction held 6 bases outside the gene matches. The CDR3 has 15 amino acids. Germline V gene sequence: CDR1 SGHRS, CDR2 YFSETQ. In nucleotides, the CDR3 is TGCGCCAGCAGCTTGGACGGACTAGCAGGAAATGAGCAGTTCTTC. Its protein product is CASSLDGLAGNEQFF.

The chain recombines TRBV13 with TRBJ2-3; TRBD1 agrees at 9 bases. The CDR3 runs to 16 residues. Germline CDR1 PRHDT, CDR2 FYEKMQ (reference sequence). V gave up 4 bases and J gave up 3 bases; unmatched junction bases: 8. Written as DNA, the CDR3 is TGTGCCAGCAGCTCCCCGGGGACAGGGATGACAGATACGCAGTATTTT. It encodes CASSSPGTGMTDTQYF.

The chain recombines TRBV4-1 with TRBJ1-2; D possibly corresponds to TRBD1 (6 bases). With 4 bases removed from V and 4 bases from J, the gap between germline ends came to 16 bases. Germline V gives CDR1 MGHRA, CDR2 YSYEKL. CDR3 length equals 15 residues. Here the CDR3 reads CASSPREGDIYGYTF. CDR3 nucleotide sequence: TGCGCCAGCAGCCCACGAGAAGGGGACATCTATGGCTACACCTTC.

The rearrangement joins TRBV27 to TRBJ2-3; 9 bases agree with TRBD1. V gave up 7 bases and J gave up 3 bases; unmatched junction bases: 8. Germline assignment: CDR1 MNHEY and CDR2 SMNVEV (reference sequence). The CDR3 length is 15 residues. The CDR3 DNA is TGTGCCAGCAACAGGGGGCCTTTTATTACAGATACGCAGTATTTT. As protein: CASNRGPFITDTQYF.

V usage is TRBV5-5 and J usage is TRBJ2-3, with D maybe TRBD2 (6 bases). CDR1 is SGHKS and CDR2 is YYEKEE in the germline V gene (reference sequence). The V and J ends lost 1 base and 3 bases respectively, with 9 bases between them. CDR3 length equals 14 residues. The CDR3 is CASSLLAGTDTQYF. CDR3 coding DNA: TGTGCCAGCAGCTTGTTGGCGGGGACAGATACGCAGTATTTT. Full variable domain (missing parts from reference TRBV5-5 and TRBJ2-3): DAGVTQSPTHLIKTRGQQVTLRCSPISGHKSVSWYQQVLGQGPQFIFQYYEKEERGRGNFPDRFSARQFPNYSSELNVNALLLGDSALYLCASSLLAGTDTQYFGPGTRLTVL.

A few counts support this clonotype. V and J are TRBV24-1 and TRBJ2-2; no clear D. The CDR3 totals 14 residues. Trimming stripped 0 bases from V and 7 bases from J, with 8 bases between. Germline V lookup: CDR1 KGHDR, CDR2 SFDVKD. The CDR3 DNA sequence: TGTGCCACCAGTGATTTGCAAGATAACGGGGAGCTGTTTTTT. Protein product: CATSDLQDNGELFF.

V is TRBV28 and J is TRBJ2-7; D gene unclear. The V gene lost 2 bases and the J gene lost 2 bases, with 7 bases spanning the gap. CDR3 length equals 13 residues. CDR1 is MDHEN, CDR2 SYDVKM, per germline. The CDR3 spells CASSLPTAYEQYF. The CDR3 bases are TGTGCCAGCAGTTTACCCACAGCCTACGAGCAGTACTTC.

V usage is TRBV9 and J usage is TRBJ1-2; 7 nucleotides line up with TRBD1. V was pared by 6 bases and J by 7 bases, with 12 bases of the junction left unmatched. CDR3 length: 14 residues. Germline-derived CDR1 and CDR2 are SGDLS and YYNGEE. CDR3 DNA: TGTGCCAGCACCATGGGAGGGGGCGCCGGTGGCTACACCTTC. Its translation is CASTMGGGAGGYTF.